This T cell receptor (beta chain) was profiled in a study of human T cells and chemical hapten exposure. The CDR3 is made up of 12 amino acids. Germline values: CDR1 SGHDT, CDR2 YYEEEE. Documented time point: healthy volunteer bleed at 2 weeks. The authors extracted total RNA from unfractionated whole blood. This clonotype was seen at least ten times. An end of the junction does not agree with germline; a read error may underlie this. TCRdb reprocessed the RACE reads with MiXCR, giving one entry per CDR3 protein. Of 49,000 or so distinct CDR3 sequences in the sample, roughly 4.2% were seen once. The origin of this receptor is a human donor in good health. Some clones in this sample may be carry-over from other donors' samples. The genes are TRBV5-6 and TRBJ2-7; tentative D call: TRBD1 (6 bases). The specimen was whole blood. The DNA for the CDR3 is TGTGCCAGCAGCTTGGGCGGACAGAGGGTTGACTTC. Its translation: CASSLGGQRVDF.